A single sample is the source of the 27 T cell receptor beta chains below, sequenced in a study of cytomegalovirus exposure and HLA in healthy donors. The primer mix had 60 Vbeta and 13 Jbeta primers. Sequencing was performed with immunoSEQ multiplex PCR; in TCRdb, only in-frame clones are kept and a portion is missing. The data contain more than 150,000 clones, over 70% of them singletons. The source material was PBMCs. The receptors stem from a woman in her forties in good health and CMV-seropositive.

This clone has just a few counts. The junction differs from germline at one of its ends, possibly a read error. J is TRBJ1-2 and V is TRBV29-1; D unresolved. The CDR3 runs 11 residues. Per germline, CDR1 SQVTM and CDR2 ANQGSEA. The CDR3 DNA reads TGCAGCGTTGCGCTCTTGGGCCAAACCCGCTTC. Translation: CSVALLGQTRF.

This clone was recorded only once. The chain couples TRBV5-4 to TRBJ2-7; tentatively, D is TRBD1 (6 bases). V dropped 2 bases and J dropped 2 bases, with 14 bases sitting between them. This CDR3 comprises 15 residues. Germline V lookup: CDR1 SGHNT, CDR2 YYREEE (reference sequence). DNA of the CDR3: TGTGCCAGCAGCTTCGATCAGGGGATAGCCTACGAGCAGTACTTC. Translated, it gives CASSFDQGIAYEQYF.

The J gene is TRBJ2-1, the V gene TRBV28; TRBD2 matches at 7 bases. V gave up 7 bases and J gave up 7 bases; unmatched junction bases: 16. CDR1 and CDR2 from the germline V gene are MDHEN and SYDVKM. CDR3 length: 16 residues. DNA of the CDR3: TGTGCCAGCAACACATTAGGGGAGGGGCGAGGTAATGAGCAGTTCTTC. Its protein is CASNTLGEGRGNEQFF.

This rearrangement joins TRBV27 to TRBJ2-3; the match to TRBD2 covers 8 bases. The germline CDR1 and CDR2 sequences are MNHEY and SMNVEV (reference sequence). With 5 bases clipped from V and 4 bases from J, the junction kept 11 bases outside the gene matches. The CDR3 length is 16 residues. The DNA of the CDR3 is TGTGCCAGCAGTAACCGCCGCGGGGGGTTTTCAGATACGCAGTATTTT. This gives the protein CASSNRRGGFSDTQYF.

The chain is built from TRBV7-3 and TRBJ1-2; unclear D gene. Germline CDR1 and CDR2: SGHTA and FQGTGA. This CDR3 is 14 amino acids long. V dropped 5 bases and J dropped 0 bases, with 10 bases sitting between them. Here the CDR3 reads CASSASMSNYGYTF. Here the CDR3 DNA reads TGTGCCAGCAGCGCGTCCATGTCTAACTATGGCTACACCTTC.

The V call is TRBV4-3, the J call TRBJ2-3; 11 bases agree with TRBD2. Germline values: CDR1 LGHNA, CDR2 YSLEER. The CDR3 consists of 16 residues. Trimming removed 4 bases from V and 4 bases from J; junction bases left unmatched: 7. The CDR3 DNA reads as TGCGCCAGCAGCCCAACTAGCGGGGGAGTCCCAGATACGCAGTATTTT. Amino acid sequence: CASSPTSGGVPDTQYF.

The rearrangement uses TRBV2 and TRBJ2-1; possible D gene TRBD2, 5 bases. This CDR3 spans 12 amino acids. Trimming cost V 4 bases and J 7 bases, with 8 bases left between them. CDR1 SNHLY and CDR2 FYNNEI come from the germline V gene. In DNA form, the CDR3 reads TGTGCCAGCAGTGTTCCGGGGAATGAGCAGTTCTTC. Its protein product is CASSVPGNEQFF. Drawing the rest from reference TRBV2 and TRBJ2-1, the complete variable domain is EPEVTQTPSHQVTQMGQEVILRCVPISNHLYFYWYRQILGQKVEFLVSFYNNEISEKSEIFDDQFSVERPDGSNFTLKIRSTKLEDSAMYFCASSVPGNEQFFGPGTRLTVL.

V is TRBV19 and J is TRBJ1-5, with TRBD1 matching over 11 bases. The germline gives CDR1 LNHDA, CDR2 SQIVND (reference sequence). V dropped 8 bases and J dropped 4; count of bases not matched to a gene: 13. The CDR3 runs 17 residues. The CDR3 sequence: CASSGGGTGGRNQPQHF. The CDR3 bases are TGTGCCAGTTCCGGCGGGGGGACAGGGGGTAGAAATCAGCCCCAGCATTTT.

V gene TRBV5-1 combines with J gene TRBJ2-7; 9 bases match TRBD1. CDR1 is SGHRS, CDR2 YFSETQ, per germline. V lost 4 bases and J lost 4; bases outside the gene matches: 6. This CDR3 has 14 residues. The CDR3 DNA follows: TGCGCCAGCAGCCGTGGGACAGGGATGTACGAGCAGTACTTC. Protein sequence: CASSRGTGMYEQYF.

The chain couples TRBV6-1 to TRBJ1-1; 7 nucleotides agree with TRBD1. CDR1 and CDR2 from the germline V gene are MNHNS and SASEGT. The CDR3 sequence is 13 residues long. Trimming cost V 8 bases and J 7 bases; bases outside gene matches: 10. CDR3 in amino acids: CASRRGTAIEAFF. CDR3 nucleotide sequence: TGTGCCAGCCGTCGTGGGACAGCTATTGAAGCTTTCTTT.

CDR3 nucleotides: TGTGCCAGTAGTCGGGTTGGGTCCGGGGAGCTGTTTTTT. It encodes CASSRVGSGELFF. The chain joins TRBV19 to TRBJ2-2; D remains ambiguous. Germline V lookup: CDR1 LNHDA, CDR2 SQIVND (reference sequence). V shed 5 bases and J shed 6 bases, with 10 bases lying between them. This CDR3 comprises 13 residues.

This clone showed up just a few times. V is TRBV19 and J is TRBJ1-2; D possibly corresponds to TRBD1 (6 bases). With 6 bases removed from V and 5 bases from J, the gap between germline ends came to 22 bases. Germline CDR1 is LNHDA and CDR2 is SQIVND (reference sequence). CDR3 size: 16 residues. CDR3 in DNA: TGTGCCAGTAGCGCCAGGTCGAGACAGGCAGTATATGGCTACACCTTC. Amino acids: CASSARSRQAVYGYTF. Variable domain in full (rest from reference TRBV19 and TRBJ1-2): DGGITQSPKYLFRKEGQNVTLSCEQNLNHDAMYWYRQDPGQGLRLIYYSQIVNDFQKGDIAEGYSVSREKKESFPLTVTSAQKNPTAFYLCASSARSRQAVYGYTFGSGTRLTVV.

This chain joins TRBV7-8 and TRBJ2-7; D is possibly TRBD1 (6 bases). Germline values: CDR1 SGHVS, CDR2 FQNEAQ. The CDR3 covers 14 residues. The germline V and J ends were trimmed by 5 bases and 2 bases, with 13 bases remaining between them. CDR3 protein: CASSTRQDTYEQYF. In nucleotides, the CDR3 is TGTGCCAGCAGCACACGACAGGATACCTACGAGCAGTACTTC.

The V and J genes are TRBV5-5 and TRBJ1-5; D is unclear. This CDR3 comprises 13 residues. Per germline, CDR1 SGHKS and CDR2 YYEKEE (reference sequence). The V end was cut by 6 bases, the J end by 1 base, with 8 bases between. CDR3 amino acids: CASNSGSNQPQHF. DNA of the CDR3: TGTGCCAGCAACTCGGGGAGCAATCAGCCCCAGCATTTT.

As DNA, the CDR3 is TGTGCCTGGAGTGGGGTAGGAGGTCTCTACAATGAGCAGTTCTTC. The encoded protein is CAWSGVGGLYNEQFF. The chain couples TRBV30 to TRBJ2-1; maybe TRBD2 (5 bases). The V end lost 1 base, the J end lost 3 bases, and 13 bases lay between the germline ends. The V gene's germline CDR1 is GTSNPN and CDR2 SVGIG (reference sequence). The CDR3 has 15 residues.

The chain links TRBV5-5 to TRBJ1-1; no reliable D call. V was trimmed by 4 bases and J by 0 bases, leaving 10 bases between them. The CDR3 sequence is 14 residues long. The germline V gene has CDR1 SGHKS and CDR2 YYEKEE (reference sequence). For the CDR3, the DNA is TGTGCCAGCAGCGTAAACACTATGAACACTGAAGCTTTCTTT. Translated: CASSVNTMNTEAFF.

The genes are TRBV5-4 and TRBJ1-2; no clear D gene. Per germline, CDR1 SGHNT and CDR2 YYREEE (reference sequence). The CDR3 extends over 13 amino acids. V lost 1 base to trimming and J lost 8 bases, with 12 bases between them. CDR3 region: CASSLYESGGYTF. CDR3 in DNA: TGTGCCAGCAGCTTGTATGAAAGCGGCGGCTACACCTTC.

The V call is TRBV30, the J call TRBJ2-7; TRBD1 matches 10 bases. CDR1 is GTSNPN, CDR2 SVGIG, per germline (reference sequence). CDR3 length equals 15 residues. V trimming: 2 bases; J trimming: 2 bases; junction bases outside the gene matches: 6. CDR3: CAWSRTGGIAYEQYF. CDR3 in DNA: TGTGCCTGGAGTCGGACAGGGGGAATAGCCTACGAGCAGTACTTC.

The count of this clone is one. The V gene is TRBV29-1, the J gene TRBJ2-1; 7 bases are shared with TRBD2. V trimming: 1 base; J trimming: 7 bases; junction bases outside the gene matches: 10. In germline, CDR1 is SQVTM, CDR2 ANQGSEA. The CDR3 loop spans 15 amino acids. CDR3 nucleotides: TGCAGCGTTGAAGCGAAGGGAGGGCTGATGAATGAGCAGTTCTTC. This codes for CSVEAKGGLMNEQFF.

This clone was seen a handful of times. DNA for the CDR3: TGTGCCAGCAGTGACCGAGGTTCCGATACGCAGTATTTT. Residues: CASSDRGSDTQYF. This chain links TRBV6-4 with TRBJ2-3; D is unresolved. The ends were cut back, 2 bases at V and 6 bases at J, with 9 bases in the middle. Germline CDR1 is MRHNA and CDR2 is SNTAGT. The CDR3 is 13 amino acids.

The genes are TRBV7-8 and TRBJ1-1, with no clear D. The CDR3 has 13 residues. V dropped 5 bases and J dropped 0 bases, with 7 bases sitting between them. The germline V gene has CDR1 SGHVS and CDR2 FQNEAQ. CDR3 amino acids: CASSETLNTEAFF. CDR3 coding DNA: TGTGCCAGCAGCGAAACTTTGAACACTGAAGCTTTCTTT.

This clone appeared a few times. The chain uses TRBV5-1 and TRBJ2-3; no clear D gene. This CDR3 has 16 amino acids. Germline loops: CDR1 SGHRS, CDR2 YFSETQ. Trimming shortened V by 0 bases and J by 0 bases, and 11 bases separated the two germline ends. The CDR3 loop reads CASSLVLGGSTDTQYF. The CDR3 nucleotides read TGCGCCAGCAGCTTGGTGCTTGGCGGAAGCACAGATACGCAGTATTTT.

The chain recombines TRBV19 with TRBJ2-1, with D tentatively TRBD2 (5 bases). This CDR3 region has 15 residues. V shed 7 bases and J shed 0 bases, with 13 bases lying between them. Per the germline V gene, CDR1 is LNHDA and CDR2 is SQIVND (reference sequence). The CDR3, as DNA: TGTGCCAGTAAGCGCGAGGGAAGCTCCTACAATGAGCAGTTCTTC. This gives the protein CASKREGSSYNEQFF.

This clone was found a few times. CDR3 protein: CASSQDWGAPNTEAFF. The DNA of the CDR3 is TGTGCCAGCAGCCAAGATTGGGGCGCCCCGAACACTGAAGCTTTCTTT. The chain has TRBV14 and TRBJ1-1, with a possible D match to TRBD1 (5 bases). Trimming took off 0 bases at V and 1 base at J, with 12 bases between the two ends. Per the germline V gene, CDR1 is SGHDN and CDR2 is FVKESK. CDR3 length: 16 residues. The entire variable domain, with the rest obtained from reference TRBV14 and TRBJ1-1, is as follows: EAGVTQFPSHSVIEKGQTVTLRCDPISGHDNLYWYRRVMGKEIKFLLHFVKESKQDESGMPNNRFLAERTGGTYSTLKVQPAELEDSGVYFCASSQDWGAPNTEAFFGQGTRLTVV.

V usage is TRBV7-9 and J usage is TRBJ1-4; no clear D gene. CDR3 length equals 12 residues. V dropped 3 bases and J dropped 10 bases, with 9 bases sitting between them. Germline-derived CDR1 and CDR2 are SEHNR and FQNEAQ (reference sequence). As DNA, the CDR3 is TGTGCCAGCAGCTTGGAGGGTGGAAAACTGTTTTTT. As protein: CASSLEGGKLFF. The full variable domain, completed using reference TRBV7-9 and TRBJ1-4, is DTGVSQNPRHKITKRGQNVTFRCDPISEHNRLYWYRQTLGQGPEFLTYFQNEAQLEKSRLLSDRFSAERPKGSFSTLEIQRTEQGDSAMYLCASSLEGGKLFFGSGTQLSVL.

V gene TRBV30 combines with J gene TRBJ2-1; 8 nucleotides align to TRBD2. V shed 3 bases and J 7 bases; nucleotides not matched to a gene: 2. This CDR3 contains 12 residues. Germline V lookup: CDR1 GTSNPN, CDR2 SVGIG (reference sequence). This chain's CDR3 is CAWSGGANEQFF. DNA for the CDR3: TGTGCCTGGAGCGGGGGGGCGAATGAGCAGTTCTTC.

The chain is built from TRBV5-1 and TRBJ2-7; 7 nucleotides agree with TRBD1. Germline-derived CDR1 and CDR2 are SGHRS and YFSETQ. After removal of 4 bases from V and 4 bases from J, the junction contained 8 bases not matched to a gene. The CDR3 consists of 14 residues. CDR3 sequence reads: CASSTGTAPYEQYF. The CDR3 coding sequence is TGCGCCAGCAGCACCGGGACAGCACCTTACGAGCAGTACTTC.